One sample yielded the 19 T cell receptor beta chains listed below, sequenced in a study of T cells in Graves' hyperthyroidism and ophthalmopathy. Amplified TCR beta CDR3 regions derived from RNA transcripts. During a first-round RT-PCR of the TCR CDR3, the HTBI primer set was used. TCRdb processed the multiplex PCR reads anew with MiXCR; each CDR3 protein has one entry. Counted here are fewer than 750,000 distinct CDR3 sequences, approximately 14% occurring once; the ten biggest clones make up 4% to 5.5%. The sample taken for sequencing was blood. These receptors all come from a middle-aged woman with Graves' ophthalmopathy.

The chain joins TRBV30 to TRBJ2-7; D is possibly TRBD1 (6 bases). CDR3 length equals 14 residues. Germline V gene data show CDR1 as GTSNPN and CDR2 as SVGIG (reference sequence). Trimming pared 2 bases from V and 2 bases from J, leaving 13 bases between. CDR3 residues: CAWSLGPGAYEQYF. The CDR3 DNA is TGTGCCTGGAGTCTAGGACCAGGGGCCTACGAGCAGTACTTC.

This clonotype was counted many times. The DNA for the CDR3 is TGCAGTGCTAGTTCAGACATTGACACCGGGGAGCTGTTTTTT. Translating gives CSASSDIDTGELFF. The chain employs TRBV20-1 and TRBJ2-2; no definite D call. The CDR3 has 14 residues. Germline loops: CDR1 DFQATT, CDR2 SNEGSKA (reference sequence). V shed 3 bases and J shed 3 bases, with 11 bases lying between them.

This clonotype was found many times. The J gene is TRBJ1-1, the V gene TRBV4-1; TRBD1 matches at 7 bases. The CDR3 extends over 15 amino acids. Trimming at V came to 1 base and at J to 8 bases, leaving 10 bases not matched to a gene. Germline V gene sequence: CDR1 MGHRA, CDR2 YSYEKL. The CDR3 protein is CASSQGGDSTAEAFF. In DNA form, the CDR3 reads TGCGCCAGCAGCCAAGGAGGGGACAGTACCGCGGAAGCTTTCTTT.

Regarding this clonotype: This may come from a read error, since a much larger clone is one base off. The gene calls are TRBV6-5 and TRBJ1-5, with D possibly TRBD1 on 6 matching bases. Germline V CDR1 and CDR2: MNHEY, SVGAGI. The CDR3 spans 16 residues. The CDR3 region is CASSYSPPTGIKPRHF. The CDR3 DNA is TGTGCCAGCAGTTACTCCCCACCTACAGGGATTAAGCCCCGGCATTTT.

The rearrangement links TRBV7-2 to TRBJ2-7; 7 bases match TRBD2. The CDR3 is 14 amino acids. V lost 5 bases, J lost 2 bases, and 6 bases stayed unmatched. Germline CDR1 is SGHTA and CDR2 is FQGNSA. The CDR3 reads CASSPGGRPYEQYF. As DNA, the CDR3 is TGTGCCAGCAGCCCGGGAGGACGACCCTACGAGCAGTACTTC.

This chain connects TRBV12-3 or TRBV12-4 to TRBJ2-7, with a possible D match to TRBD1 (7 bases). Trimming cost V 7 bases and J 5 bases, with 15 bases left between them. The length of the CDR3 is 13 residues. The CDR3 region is CASIRGRGDEQYF. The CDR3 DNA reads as TGTGCCAGCATCCGGGGCAGGGGGGACGAGCAGTACTTC.

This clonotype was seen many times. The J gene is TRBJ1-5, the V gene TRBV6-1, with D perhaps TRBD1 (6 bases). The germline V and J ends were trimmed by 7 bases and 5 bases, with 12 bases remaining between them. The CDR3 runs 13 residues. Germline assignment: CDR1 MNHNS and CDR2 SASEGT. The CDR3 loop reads CASTLDSHQPQHF. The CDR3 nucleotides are TGTGCCAGCACCCTGGACAGTCATCAGCCCCAGCATTTT.

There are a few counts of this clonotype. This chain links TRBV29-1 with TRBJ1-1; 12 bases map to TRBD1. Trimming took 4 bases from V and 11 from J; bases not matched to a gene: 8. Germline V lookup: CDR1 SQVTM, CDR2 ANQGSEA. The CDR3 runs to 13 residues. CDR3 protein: CSVGGTGGFGAFF. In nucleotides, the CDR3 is TGCAGCGTTGGCGGGACAGGGGGCTTTGGGGCTTTCTTT.

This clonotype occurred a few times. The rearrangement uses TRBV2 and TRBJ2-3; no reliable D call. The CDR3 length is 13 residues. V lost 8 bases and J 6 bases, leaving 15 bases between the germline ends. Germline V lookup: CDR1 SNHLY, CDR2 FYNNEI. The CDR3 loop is CASGIRVPDTQYF. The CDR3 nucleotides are TGTGCCAGCGGTATACGGGTTCCCGATACGCAGTATTTT.

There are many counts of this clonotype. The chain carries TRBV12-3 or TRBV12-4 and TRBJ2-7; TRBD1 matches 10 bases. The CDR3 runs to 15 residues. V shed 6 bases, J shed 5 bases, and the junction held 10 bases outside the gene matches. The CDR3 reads CASSSPWDRGDEQYF. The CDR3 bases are TGTGCCAGCAGCTCCCCGTGGGACAGGGGTGACGAGCAGTACTTC.

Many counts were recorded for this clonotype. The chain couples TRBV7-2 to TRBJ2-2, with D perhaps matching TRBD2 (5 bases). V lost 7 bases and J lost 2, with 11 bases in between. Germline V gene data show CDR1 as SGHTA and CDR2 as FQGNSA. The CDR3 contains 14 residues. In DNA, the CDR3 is TGTGCCAGCAAATGGAGGACTAACACCGGGGAGCTGTTTTTT. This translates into CASKWRTNTGELFF.

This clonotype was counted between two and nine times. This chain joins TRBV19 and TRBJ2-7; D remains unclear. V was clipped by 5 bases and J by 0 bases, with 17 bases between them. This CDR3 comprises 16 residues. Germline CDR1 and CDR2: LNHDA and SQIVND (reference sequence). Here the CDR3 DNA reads TGTGCCAGTAGTGGGTGGATGGAAGGAAACTCCTACGAGCAGTACTTC. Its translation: CASSGWMEGNSYEQYF.

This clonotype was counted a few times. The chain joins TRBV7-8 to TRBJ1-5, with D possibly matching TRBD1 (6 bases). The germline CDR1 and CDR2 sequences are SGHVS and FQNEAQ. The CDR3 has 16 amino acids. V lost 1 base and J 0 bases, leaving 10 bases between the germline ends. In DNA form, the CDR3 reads TGTGCCAGCAGCTTAGACAGGGTCTTTAGCAATCAGCCCCAGCATTTT. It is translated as CASSLDRVFSNQPQHF.

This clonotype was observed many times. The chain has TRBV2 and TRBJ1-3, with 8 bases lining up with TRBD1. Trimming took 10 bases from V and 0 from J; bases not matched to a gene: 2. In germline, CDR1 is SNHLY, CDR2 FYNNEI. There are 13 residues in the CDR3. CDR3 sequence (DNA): TGTGCCACGGGACAGGACTCTGGAAACACCATATATTTT. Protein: CATGQDSGNTIYF.

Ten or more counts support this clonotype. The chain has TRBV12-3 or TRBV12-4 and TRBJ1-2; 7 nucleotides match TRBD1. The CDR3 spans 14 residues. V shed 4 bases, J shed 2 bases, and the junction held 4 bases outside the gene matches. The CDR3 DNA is TGTGCCAGCAGTTCCACAGGGGCCAACTATGGCTACACCTTC. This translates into CASSSTGANYGYTF.

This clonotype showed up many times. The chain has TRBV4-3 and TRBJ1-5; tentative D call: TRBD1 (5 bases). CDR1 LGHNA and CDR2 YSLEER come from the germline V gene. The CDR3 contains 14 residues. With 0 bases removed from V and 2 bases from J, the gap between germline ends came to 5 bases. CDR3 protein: CASSQEGGNQPQHF. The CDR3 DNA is TGCGCCAGCAGCCAAGAGGGGGGCAATCAGCCCCAGCATTTT.

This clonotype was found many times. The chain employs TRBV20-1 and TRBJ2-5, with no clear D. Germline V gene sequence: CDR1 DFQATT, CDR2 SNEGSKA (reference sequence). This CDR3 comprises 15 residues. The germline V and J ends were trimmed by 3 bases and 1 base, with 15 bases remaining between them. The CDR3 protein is CSASPATGAQETQYF. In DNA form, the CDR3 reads TGCAGTGCTAGCCCAGCGACCGGTGCCCAAGAGACCCAGTACTTC.

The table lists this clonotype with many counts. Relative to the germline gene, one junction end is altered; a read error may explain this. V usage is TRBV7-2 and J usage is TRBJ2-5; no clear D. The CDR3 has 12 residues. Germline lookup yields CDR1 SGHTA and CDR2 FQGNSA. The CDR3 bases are TGTGCCAGCAGTTTAGTTCCAGAGACCCAGTACTTC. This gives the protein CASSLVPETQYF. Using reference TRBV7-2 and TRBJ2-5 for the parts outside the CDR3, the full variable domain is GAGVSQSPSNKVTEKGKDVELRCDPISGHTALYWYRQSLGQGLEFLIYFQGNSAPDKSGLPSDRFSAERTGGSVSTLTIQRTQQEDSAVYLCASSLVPETQYFGPGTRLLVL.

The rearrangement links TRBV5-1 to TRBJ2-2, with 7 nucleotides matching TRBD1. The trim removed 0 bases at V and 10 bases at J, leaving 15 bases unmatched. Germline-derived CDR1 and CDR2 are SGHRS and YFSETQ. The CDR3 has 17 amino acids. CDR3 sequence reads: CASSLVGPDRRGEELFF. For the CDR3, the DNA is TGCGCCAGCAGCTTGGTAGGGCCGGACAGGCGCGGCGAGGAGCTGTTTTTT.